This entry describes one T cell receptor (beta chain). Its recognized antigen is unknown. The record has no base qualities; no much larger clone is one base away. The time point label for this specimen denotes: about 4 weeks on oral tofacitinib. What the treatment or condition label conveys for this sample: oral pan-JAK inhibitor, 5-10 mg twice daily. Peripheral blood and lesional scalp punch biopsies were obtained from patients with alopecia areata. After PBMCs were isolated by density centrifugation and stained for CD3, CD4 and CD8, a FACSAria was used to sort CD4+ and CD8+ T cells. Trimming costs V 5 bases and J 6 bases, and their ends lie 9 bases apart. CDR3 length: 11 amino acids, cysteine to phenylalanine. Solely the CDR3 DNA is kept, with 33 bases framed from the first base. Based on the germline V gene (reference sequence), the CDR1 and CDR2 sequences are DFQATT and SNEGSKA. The data stem from a study of CD8+ T cells in alopecia areata (dated by TCRdb to the late 2010s). For the wider study: Treated patients were enrolled in an open-label pilot trial of oral tofacitinib, 5 to 10 mg twice daily, for moderate-to-severe alopecia areata. Patients stayed on tofacitinib for 6 to 18 months and then had 6 months of follow-up off drug so that delayed response and recurrence could be assessed. Disease severity in treated patients was measured with the SALT score, which quantifies the percentage of affected scalp surface area. In both human patients and the C3H/HeJ mouse model, the study applied high-throughput TCRbeta sequencing to look at T cell clonal expansion in alopecia areata. Scalp tissue and sorted CD4+ and CD8+ peripheral blood T cells from patchy and totalis/universalis alopecia areata patients and from healthy controls were covered by human TCRbeta sequencing. Tofacitinib-treated patients had biopsies at baseline and at 4 and 24 weeks of treatment, with a later scalp biopsy in several patients. Scalp clonality was compared across normal scalp (n=4), patchy alopecia areata scalp (n=8), and alopecia totalis/universalis scalp (n=8). RNA was obtained with the PAXgene miRNA kit for fixed scalp, the miRNeasy kit for PBMCs, and the RNeasy kit for mouse skin. immunoSEQ multiplex PCR using 35 Vbeta forward primers and 13 Jbeta reverse primers was used to amplify TCRbeta CDR3 regions. Overall study results and their limits: Shared TCR sequences between patients were less evident than in mice, which may be partly attributable to HLA diversity in the patient population. Scalp TCR repertoire analysis is complicated because resident alphabeta T cells in normal human skin are also sequenced, whereas mouse skin is dominated by gammadelta T cells. The treated cohort was small, with a single nonresponder, so links between baseline CD8+ expansion and response need larger studies. Tofacitinib significantly decreased scalp clonality and the number of expanded CD8+ clones among the top 100 scalp clones. Compared with normal scalp, lesional scalp, particularly in alopecia totalis/universalis, had higher clonality and more expanded CD8+ clones, which suggests antigenic drive. During tofacitinib treatment, many expanded lesional clones remained in scalp and blood, and this persistence may partly explain relapse after treatment is stopped.

Libraries were made using the immunoSEQ multiplex PCR assay. To provide template for TCR sequencing, every sample had RNA extracted and reverse transcribed into cDNA. SuperScript III was used for first-strand cDNA synthesis, primed with a 2:1 mix of oligo-dT and random hexamers. Amplification bias was assessed with a synthetic immune receptor repertoire, and residual bias was removed computationally. The authors' analysis ran thus. After raw reads were preprocessed to remove errors, the CDR3 was defined following IMGT conventions as running from the conserved cysteine to phenylalanine. Clonality was calculated as 1 minus Shannon entropy normalized by log2 of the number of productive unique TCRs. Whether each scalp clone was CD4 or CD8 was inferred by checking scalp TCRbeta sequences against the CD4 and CD8 repertoires from sorted blood. Imported from immuneACCESS, the table was reduced by TCRdb to in-frame sequences with V and J called. These copies leave out some clones; in studies compared against another copy, an unresolved V gene accounts for under half, and the cause of the remainder is not known. V and J calls plus clone size are reproduced from that table; the DNA served to infer D and trimming. The sample table shows about 160,000 clones, and less than 70% are seen once. 0.7% to 1% of the sample lies in the top ten.

The rearrangement combines TRBV20-1 with TRBJ2-3; the D gene assignment is ambiguous. The clonotype originates from a human donor with alopecia areata. Sequences were derived from CD4+ T cells sorted from blood, sampled at week 4, from a patient treated with tofacitinib. Here is the DNA: TGCAGTGCTTCCCCCGTGGATACGCAGTATTTT. It is translated as CSASPVDTQYF.